This entry describes one TCR beta chain. Its antigen is as yet unknown. The data stem from a study of TIL therapy for anti-PD-1-resistant metastatic lung cancer. Germline lookup yields CDR1 SEHNR and CDR2 FQNEAQ (reference sequence). This CDR3 comprises 11 residues. V shed 5 bases and J 13 bases; nucleotides not matched to a gene: 7. Sample time point: pre-treatment sample, taken before nivolumab and TIL therapy. Sequencing used immunoSEQ v3. Clones were read by immunoSEQ multiplex PCR, and TCRdb kept only the in-frame ones, dropping some. Among under 65,000 clones listed, around four fifths were seen once. General observations from the study: Infused TIL clonotypes partially replaced the baseline blood repertoire, then decayed over months. This highly selected cohort may not generalize to typical lung cancer patients.

Source: blood, taken at baseline. The genes are TRBV7-9 and TRBJ1-2; 7 bases are a match to TRBD1. The source is a person aged 25-80 years with non-small cell lung cancer. The CDR3 reads CASSIGQVSTF. In DNA form, the CDR3 reads TGTGCCAGCAGCATTGGACAGGTTTCCACCTTC. Filled out from reference TRBV7-9 and TRBJ1-2, the complete variable domain reads DTGVSQNPRHKITKRGQNVTFRCDPISEHNRLYWYRQTLGQGPEFLTYFQNEAQLEKSRLLSDRFSAERPKGSFSTLEIQRTEQGDSAMYLCASSIGQVSTFGSGTRLTVV.